The rows below give T cell receptor beta chains drawn from one sample of a study of cytomegalovirus exposure and HLA in healthy donors. Profiling relied on immunoSEQ multiplex PCR, and the TCRdb table lists in-frame clones only, not all of them. The repertoire holds 90,000 to 150,000 clones, with around 88% as singletons. Specimen: PBMCs. Source of these receptors: a man between 18 and 29 years old in good health and CMV-seronegative. Both conserved end residues are part of each CDR3. D genes are given only for firm matches. For some rows the clone size is stated as once, few or many, or as a class when expanded; others skip it.

j_call | v_call | clone_size | d_call | cdr3_aa | cdr3_nt
TRBJ1-1 | TRBV25-1 | . | TRBD1 | CASSADRGGTEAFF | TGTGCCAGCAGTGCCGACAGGGGGGGGACTGAAGCTTTCTTT
TRBJ2-7 | TRBV15 | . | . | CATSRDLQGEQYF | TGTGCCACCAGCAGAGACCTTCAGGGCGAGCAGTACTTC
TRBJ2-7 | TRBV15 | . | TRBD2 | CATSREGLAGGFNYEQYF | TGTGCCACCAGCAGAGAGGGACTAGCGGGGGGATTTAACTACGAGCAGTACTTC
TRBJ2-7 | TRBV5-6 | . | . | CASSSTGLEQYF | TGTGCCAGCAGTTCTACCGGACTAGAGCAGTACTTC
TRBJ2-1 | TRBV27 | . | TRBD2 | CASSEWTSGRAVNEQFF | TGTGCCAGCAGTGAATGGACTAGCGGGAGGGCGGTCAATGAGCAGTTCTTC
TRBJ1-3 | TRBV6-1 | . | . | CASNRDGGPGNTIYF | TGTGCCAGCAACAGGGACGGCGGGCCTGGAAACACCATATATTTT
TRBJ2-5 | TRBV29-1 | . | . | CSVDRGDETQYF | TGCAGCGTTGACAGGGGAGACGAGACCCAGTACTTC
TRBJ2-1 | TRBV2 | . | . | CASSPRQPSYNEQFF | TGTGCCAGCAGTCCCCGACAGCCATCTTACAATGAGCAGTTCTTC
TRBJ1-2 | TRBV5-6 | . | TRBD1 | CASSWGQPNYGYTF | TGTGCCAGCAGCTGGGGACAGCCTAACTATGGCTACACCTTC
TRBJ1-2 | TRBV19 | . | . | CASSISGLGDSLGGYTF | TGTGCCAGTAGTATTAGCGGCTTAGGAGATTCTTTGGGTGGCTACACCTTC
TRBJ1-4 | TRBV19 | . | . | CASRKQDSTNEKLFF | TGTGCCAGTAGGAAACAGGATTCAACTAATGAAAAACTGTTTTTT
TRBJ2-2 | TRBV6-1 | . | . | CASSPRTGELFF | TGTGCCAGCAGCCCGAGAACCGGGGAGCTGTTTTTT
TRBJ2-5 | TRBV4-1 | . | . | CASRMGLDQETQYF | TGCGCCAGCCGGATGGGACTGGACCAAGAGACCCAGTACTTC
TRBJ1-4 | TRBV7-2 | . | TRBD1 | CASSLGQDFNEKLFF | TGTGCCAGCAGCCTCGGACAGGATTTTAATGAAAAACTGTTTTTT
TRBJ2-1 | TRBV28 | . | . | CASSTQEGLVYNEQFF | TGTGCCAGCAGCACACAGGAAGGGTTGGTCTACAATGAGCAGTTCTTC
TRBJ2-2 | TRBV6-6 | few | TRBD1 | CASITGANTGELFF | TGTGCCAGCATAACAGGGGCGAACACCGGGGAGCTGTTTTTT
TRBJ2-7 | TRBV12-5 | . | TRBD2 | CASGLVQGLAFYEQYF | TGTGCTAGTGGTTTGGTACAGGGACTAGCGTTTTACGAGCAGTACTTC
TRBJ2-7 | TRBV7-8 | once | . | CASSLAAGAYEQYF | TGTGCCAGCAGCTTAGCAGCCGGAGCCTACGAGCAGTACTTC
TRBJ2-3 | TRBV11-3 | . | . | CASSRALDTQYF | TGTGCCAGCAGCCGAGCCTTAGATACGCAGTATTTT
TRBJ1-4 | TRBV9 | . | . | CASSVEGGQSEKLFF | TGTGCCAGCAGCGTAGAAGGCGGGCAGAGTGAAAAACTGTTTTTT
TRBJ1-1 | TRBV27 | . | . | CASSLSSGVNTEAFF | TGTGCCAGCAGTTTATCTTCAGGGGTGAACACTGAAGCTTTCTTT
TRBJ1-4 | TRBV18 | . | TRBD1 | CASSPIDRATNEKLFF | TGTGCCAGCTCACCGATAGACAGGGCAACTAATGAAAAACTGTTTTTT
TRBJ1-5 | TRBV28 | . | TRBD1 | CASISRQGHQPQHF | TGTGCCAGCATTTCCCGACAGGGGCATCAGCCCCAGCATTTT
TRBJ2-7 | TRBV11-3 | . | . | CASSKGAFEQYF | TGTGCCAGCAGCAAAGGGGCCTTCGAGCAGTACTTC
TRBJ1-1 | TRBV6-1 | . | . | CASSELYRITEAFF | TGTGCCAGCAGTGAACTTTACAGAATCACTGAAGCTTTCTTT
TRBJ1-4 | TRBV6-5 | . | TRBD1 | CASSLTGGGDEKLFF | TGTGCCAGCAGCCTCACAGGGGGAGGGGATGAAAAACTGTTTTTT
TRBJ2-7 | TRBV5-1 | . | . | CASSFTGESYEQYF | TGCGCCAGCAGCTTCACCGGGGAGTCCTACGAGCAGTACTTC
TRBJ2-7 | TRBV5-1 | once | TRBD2 | CASSLAGVAGEQYF | TGCGCCAGCAGCTTGGCCGGTGTAGCGGGCGAGCAGTACTTC
TRBJ2-1 | TRBV5-4 | . | . | CASSRAVSAGTYNEQFF | TGTGCCAGCAGCCGGGCGGTCTCGGCGGGGACCTACAATGAGCAGTTCTTC
TRBJ2-7 | TRBV5-4 | . | . | CASSLTGSPYEQYF | TGTGCCAGCAGCCTGACCGGGAGCCCCTACGAGCAGTACTTC
TRBJ1-1 | TRBV28 | . | . | CASSRSEVEAFF | TGTGCCAGCAGTCGTAGTGAAGTAGAAGCTTTCTTT
TRBJ1-5 | TRBV6-6 | . | . | CASSPRRGKQPQHF | TGTGCCAGCAGTCCTAGACGGGGGAAACAGCCCCAGCATTTT
TRBJ2-2 | TRBV18 | . | . | CASSPTSGSSGPGELFF | TGTGCCAGCTCACCGACGTCAGGGTCCTCGGGCCCCGGGGAGCTGTTTTTT
TRBJ2-7 | TRBV28 | . | . | CASSIGAPYEQYF | TGTGCCAGCAGTATAGGGGCGCCCTACGAGCAGTACTTC
TRBJ2-7 | TRBV28 | few | TRBD2 | CASSPTSGYRSYEQYF | TGTGCCAGCAGTCCGACTAGCGGATATCGCTCCTACGAGCAGTACTTC
TRBJ2-5 | TRBV7-2 | . | TRBD1 | CASSSDRSAETQYF | TGTGCCAGCAGCTCGGACAGGAGTGCAGAGACCCAGTACTTC
TRBJ2-3 | TRBV15 | . | TRBD2 | CATSTRTSGRSDTQYF | TGTGCCACCAGCACCCGGACTAGCGGGAGATCAGATACGCAGTATTTT
TRBJ2-7 | TRBV29-1 | once | TRBD2 | CSVETSGLTYEQYF | TGCAGCGTTGAAACTAGCGGGCTCACCTACGAGCAGTACTTC
TRBJ2-7 | TRBV28 | . | TRBD2 | CASTRTSDNYEQYF | TGTGCCAGCACGAGGACTAGCGACAACTACGAGCAGTACTTC
TRBJ1-1 | TRBV19 | . | TRBD1 | CASSADRRLNTEAFF | TGTGCCAGTAGTGCGGACAGGAGATTGAACACTGAAGCTTTCTTT
TRBJ2-3 | TRBV28 | . | TRBD1 | CASTGQYQDTQYF | TGTGCCAGCACGGGACAGTATCAAGATACGCAGTATTTT
TRBJ1-4 | TRBV4-3 | . | . | CASSQDWSGASNEKLFF | TGCGCCAGCAGCCAAGATTGGTCGGGAGCATCTAATGAAAAACTGTTTTTT
TRBJ2-7 | TRBV7-9 | few | . | CATTASTAYEQYF | TGTGCCACTACAGCTTCAACCGCCTACGAGCAGTACTTC
TRBJ2-5 | TRBV25-1 | . | TRBD1 | CASSEWDREGETQYF | TGTGCCAGCAGTGAATGGGACAGGGAGGGAGAGACCCAGTACTTC
TRBJ1-2 | TRBV28 | . | . | CASSPALTGNYGYTF | TGTGCCAGCAGTCCCGCACTCACAGGGAACTATGGCTACACCTTC
TRBJ1-5 | TRBV10-3 | . | . | CAATEDSNQPQHF | TGTGCCGCAACCGAGGATAGCAATCAGCCCCAGCATTTT
TRBJ2-5 | TRBV7-9 | . | . | CASSLGYREETQYF | TGTGCCAGCAGCTTAGGCTACAGGGAAGAGACCCAGTACTTC
TRBJ2-7 | TRBV18 | . | . | CASSPPNGFTNYEQYF | TGTGCCAGCTCACCACCAAACGGGTTTACAAACTACGAGCAGTACTTC
TRBJ2-3 | TRBV7-8 | . | . | CASSLDRGTDTQYF | TGTGCCAGCAGCTTAGACAGGGGCACAGATACGCAGTATTTT